Detailed here is one T cell receptor beta chain. Deletions cut 3 bases from V and 3 bases from J, with 14 bases between. The germline V gene encodes CDR1 SEHNR and CDR2 FQNEAQ (reference sequence). The CDR3 contains 15 residues. Under the authors' procedure: Amplification from reference gene primers served as the basis for estimated nucleated cell counts. TCRdb keeps only in-frame clones here, not all; method: immunoSEQ multiplex PCR. That table furnishes V, J and clone size, whereas the DNA furnished D and trimming. The table has some 90,000 clones, roughly 80% seen once. This sample is part of a study of blood T cell repertoires in COVID-19. Overall study: From the United States, Italy and Spain came samples of acute and convalescent COVID-19. T cells, B-cell-depleted T cells, or PBMCs supplied cDNA or gDNA.

This sequence was found in an older man with active or convalescent COVID-19. V is TRBV7-9 and J is TRBJ1-2; D might be TRBD1 (6 bases). Input material: peripheral blood. CDR3 sequence: CASSFVNRADYGYTF. Here the CDR3 DNA reads TGTGCCAGCAGCTTTGTGAACAGGGCGGACTATGGCTACACCTTC.